This T cell receptor beta chain came from a study of cytomegalovirus exposure and HLA in healthy donors. Trimming cost V 2 bases and J 2 bases, with 8 bases left between them. CDR3 length: 13 amino acids. In germline, CDR1 is SGHTS, CDR2 YDEGEE. Use of 60 Vbeta and 13 Jbeta primers characterized the PCR. Assay: immunoSEQ multiplex PCR; the TCRdb copy retains only in-frame clones and omits some. The repertoire holds over 100,000 clones, with roughly 74% as singletons. A remark on this clone: Its antigen is not known.

Points from the study as a whole: Reportedly, HLA-A and HLA-B alleles of most subjects were accurately predicted from TCR beta. V- and J-gene trimming of TCR beta was linked (in a later analysis) to a missense DCLRE1C variant. Most of the CMV-associated TCR beta chains (in a later analysis) appeared to be HLA-restricted. It was 164 TCR beta chains that were listed as cytomegalovirus-associated.

The V call is TRBV5-8, the J call TRBJ2-7; D not certain. This clonotype originated in a male donor in good health and CMV-seronegative. Material: PBMCs. Written as DNA, the CDR3 is TGTGCCAGCAGCTTCTACAGAGCCTACGAGCAGTACTTC. Residues: CASSFYRAYEQYF.